The rows below give T cell receptor beta chains drawn from one sample of a study of technical replicates of blood from several donors. Produced via immunoSEQ multiplex PCR; TCRdb's table is partial and in-frame only. The repertoire holds some 71,000 clones, with around 97% as singletons. Sequenced: T cells isolated from PBMCs. The receptors here all came from a human donor in good health. Each CDR3 is given with its conserved first and last residue. Fields, in order: V gene, clone size, D gene, J gene, CDR3 DNA, CDR3 protein. The D gene is left open where the match is weak. Clone size is stated in some rows and not others, as once, few, many or a class when expanded.

v_gene: TRBV7-9; abundance: .; d_gene: .; j_gene: TRBJ2-1; CDR3nt: TGTGCCAGCAGCTTAGGTTACGAGCGGGGACCTTCAGGGGTGAAGCAGTTCTTC; CDR3aa: CASSLGYERGPSGVKQFF
v_gene: TRBV29-1; abundance: .; d_gene: .; j_gene: TRBJ2-1; CDR3nt: TGCAGCGTTGAAGACCAGTTAAAGTCCTACAATGAGCAGTTCTTC; CDR3aa: CSVEDQLKSYNEQFF
v_gene: TRBV6-5; abundance: once; d_gene: .; j_gene: TRBJ2-7; CDR3nt: TGTGCCAGCAGTTACGGGCTGTTGAGCTCCTACGAGCAGTACTTC; CDR3aa: CASSYGLLSSYEQYF
v_gene: TRBV5-1; abundance: .; d_gene: .; j_gene: TRBJ2-3; CDR3nt: TGCGCCAGCAAAGAGGGAGATACGCAGTATTTT; CDR3aa: CASKEGDTQYF
v_gene: TRBV5-4; abundance: .; d_gene: .; j_gene: TRBJ1-1; CDR3nt: TGTGCCAGCAGCTTCCGGGGGATCTCTGAAGCTTTCTTT; CDR3aa: CASSFRGISEAFF
v_gene: TRBV9; abundance: .; d_gene: TRBD1; j_gene: TRBJ1-1; CDR3nt: TGTGCCAGCAGCGGGGGACAGCGACTTATGAACACTGAAGCTTTCTTT; CDR3aa: CASSGGQRLMNTEAFF
v_gene: TRBV27; abundance: .; d_gene: TRBD2; j_gene: TRBJ2-7; CDR3nt: TGTGCCAGCAGTCGACTAGCGGGAGGGCCCGATGAGCAGTACTTC; CDR3aa: CASSRLAGGPDEQYF
v_gene: TRBV7-8; abundance: .; d_gene: TRBD2; j_gene: TRBJ2-5; CDR3nt: TGTGCCAGCAGCTTAGCGCCCCTAAGCGGGGGGGCGCAAGAGACCCAGTACTTC; CDR3aa: CASSLAPLSGGAQETQYF
v_gene: TRBV5-1; abundance: .; d_gene: .; j_gene: TRBJ2-4; CDR3nt: TGCGCCAGCAGCTTTGGAGATCTAGCCAAAAACATTCAGTACTTC; CDR3aa: CASSFGDLAKNIQYF
v_gene: TRBV7-9; abundance: .; d_gene: .; j_gene: TRBJ2-2; CDR3nt: TGTGCCAGCAGACCGGACTCTTCCGTGCTCGTCACCGGGGAGCTGTTTTTT; CDR3aa: CASRPDSSVLVTGELFF
v_gene: TRBV6-5; abundance: .; d_gene: .; j_gene: TRBJ1-5; CDR3nt: TGTGCCAGCAGTGAAGGGGAACGCAATCAGCCCCAGCATTTT; CDR3aa: CASSEGERNQPQHF
v_gene: TRBV6-1; abundance: .; d_gene: .; j_gene: TRBJ1-5; CDR3nt: TGTGCCAGCTGGACAGTCTATAGCAATCAGCCCCAGCATTTT; CDR3aa: CASWTVYSNQPQHF
v_gene: TRBV7-9; abundance: .; d_gene: .; j_gene: TRBJ1-1; CDR3nt: TGTGCCAGCAGCTCGGCAGGGACTGAAGCTTTCTTT; CDR3aa: CASSSAGTEAFF
v_gene: TRBV5-1; abundance: .; d_gene: .; j_gene: TRBJ1-6; CDR3nt: TGCGCCAGCAGCTTGGCACAACATAATTCACCCCTCCACTTT; CDR3aa: CASSLAQHNSPLHF
v_gene: TRBV6-5; abundance: .; d_gene: .; j_gene: TRBJ1-6; CDR3nt: TGTGCCAGCAGTCGACAGGTAGTCTTGAATTCACCCCTCCACTTT; CDR3aa: CASSRQVVLNSPLHF
v_gene: TRBV28; abundance: .; d_gene: TRBD1; j_gene: TRBJ2-7; CDR3nt: TGTGCCAGCGGACAGGGGGTGATTTGGTACTTC; CDR3aa: CASGQGVIWYF
v_gene: TRBV4-1; abundance: .; d_gene: TRBD2; j_gene: TRBJ2-7; CDR3nt: TGCGCCAGCAGCCATTATAGACTAGCGGGAGGGAAAGCCTCCTACGAGCAGTACTTC; CDR3aa: CASSHYRLAGGKASYEQYF
v_gene: TRBV7-9; abundance: .; d_gene: .; j_gene: TRBJ2-7; CDR3nt: TGTGCCAGCAGCTTTTCTTACGAGCAGTACTTC; CDR3aa: CASSFSYEQYF
v_gene: TRBV28; abundance: .; d_gene: TRBD1; j_gene: TRBJ1-6; CDR3nt: TGTGCCAGCAGTTCACCGGGACAGACATATAATTCACCCCTCCACTTT; CDR3aa: CASSSPGQTYNSPLHF
v_gene: TRBV18; abundance: .; d_gene: TRBD2; j_gene: TRBJ2-2; CDR3nt: TGTGCCAGCTCACCTAGCGGGGCTACCGGGGAGCTGTTTTTT; CDR3aa: CASSPSGATGELFF
v_gene: TRBV7-8; abundance: .; d_gene: .; j_gene: TRBJ1-2; CDR3nt: TGTGCCAGCAGCTTAGTGGAATCATCAGGGGCGGTTCATGGCTACACCTTC; CDR3aa: CASSLVESSGAVHGYTF
v_gene: TRBV2; abundance: medium-sized; d_gene: .; j_gene: TRBJ1-1; CDR3nt: TGTGCCAGCAGTGCTCTCCTAGTCAGTGAAGCTTTCTTT; CDR3aa: CASSALLVSEAFF
v_gene: TRBV7-6; abundance: .; d_gene: TRBD1; j_gene: TRBJ2-7; CDR3nt: TGTGCCAGCAGCTCCGGACAGGGGGGTGACATGTTCGCCTACGAGCAGTACTTC; CDR3aa: CASSSGQGGDMFAYEQYF
v_gene: TRBV6-5; abundance: .; d_gene: TRBD1; j_gene: TRBJ1-4; CDR3nt: TGTGCCAGCAGTTATTCGACCTGGACAGGGAATGAAAAACTGTTTTTT; CDR3aa: CASSYSTWTGNEKLFF
v_gene: TRBV7-2; abundance: .; d_gene: TRBD1; j_gene: TRBJ1-5; CDR3nt: TGTGCCAGCAGCTTACAGGGGGATCAGCCCCAGCATTTT; CDR3aa: CASSLQGDQPQHF
v_gene: TRBV28; abundance: once; d_gene: .; j_gene: TRBJ1-5; CDR3nt: TGTGCCAGCAGTTTGACGACAGATAGCAATCAGCCCCAGCATTTT; CDR3aa: CASSLTTDSNQPQHF
v_gene: TRBV6-1; abundance: .; d_gene: .; j_gene: TRBJ1-2; CDR3nt: TGTGCCAGCAGGAACATTGGAGGGGGGGCGTTTGGCTACACCTTC; CDR3aa: CASRNIGGGAFGYTF
v_gene: TRBV28; abundance: .; d_gene: .; j_gene: TRBJ1-1; CDR3nt: TGTGCCAGCAGTTCGACAGGACTGAACACTGAAGCTTTCTTT; CDR3aa: CASSSTGLNTEAFF
v_gene: TRBV2; abundance: .; d_gene: .; j_gene: TRBJ2-3; CDR3nt: TGTGCCAGCAGTCAGATGACAGGTAGCACAGATACGCAGTATTTT; CDR3aa: CASSQMTGSTDTQYF
v_gene: TRBV7-8; abundance: .; d_gene: .; j_gene: TRBJ2-1; CDR3nt: TGTGCCAGCAGCGCACACTTCCGGGACAATCTCGATGAGCAGTTCTTC; CDR3aa: CASSAHFRDNLDEQFF
v_gene: TRBV7-9; abundance: .; d_gene: .; j_gene: TRBJ1-1; CDR3nt: TGTGCCAGCAGCTTAGCCGGGGGGAACACTGAAGCTTTCTTT; CDR3aa: CASSLAGGNTEAFF
v_gene: TRBV30; abundance: .; d_gene: .; j_gene: TRBJ2-7; CDR3nt: TGTGCCTGGAGTGTACTCAGGGTGGCCGAGCAGTACTTC; CDR3aa: CAWSVLRVAEQYF
v_gene: TRBV5-4; abundance: .; d_gene: .; j_gene: TRBJ2-6; CDR3nt: TGTGCCAGCAGCCCGAATGCCGGGTCTGGGGCCAACGTCCTGACTTTC; CDR3aa: CASSPNAGSGANVLTF
v_gene: TRBV10-3; abundance: .; d_gene: .; j_gene: TRBJ2-2; CDR3nt: TGTGCCATCAGTGAGTCCGGTTCGGAGCTGTTTTTT; CDR3aa: CAISESGSELFF
v_gene: TRBV7-9; abundance: .; d_gene: TRBD2; j_gene: TRBJ2-2; CDR3nt: TGTGCCAGCAGCTTAGGGAGGACTAGTAACACCGGGGAGCTGTTTTTT; CDR3aa: CASSLGRTSNTGELFF
v_gene: TRBV29-1; abundance: .; d_gene: .; j_gene: TRBJ1-2; CDR3nt: TGCAGCGTTGAAGCCGGGACAAGGGTTGGTATATGGGGTGGCTACACCTTC; CDR3aa: CSVEAGTRVGIWGGYTF
v_gene: TRBV5-1; abundance: .; d_gene: .; j_gene: TRBJ2-5; CDR3nt: TGCGCCAGCAGCTCAACAGGTAACCAAGAGACCCAGTACTTC; CDR3aa: CASSSTGNQETQYF
v_gene: TRBV15; abundance: .; d_gene: TRBD1; j_gene: TRBJ2-1; CDR3nt: TGTGCCACCAGCAGTTGGAATCAGGGGGCGAGGGAGCAGTTCTTC; CDR3aa: CATSSWNQGAREQFF
v_gene: TRBV6-5; abundance: .; d_gene: TRBD1; j_gene: TRBJ2-7; CDR3nt: TGTGCCAGCAGCCAGGGACAGCATAGGGAGCAGTACTTC; CDR3aa: CASSQGQHREQYF